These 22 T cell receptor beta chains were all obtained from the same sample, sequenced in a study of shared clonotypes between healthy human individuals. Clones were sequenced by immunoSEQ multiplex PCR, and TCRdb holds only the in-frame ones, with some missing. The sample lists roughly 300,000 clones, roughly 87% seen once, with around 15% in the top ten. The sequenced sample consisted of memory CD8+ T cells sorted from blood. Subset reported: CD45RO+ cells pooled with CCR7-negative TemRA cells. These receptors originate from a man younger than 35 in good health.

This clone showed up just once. Here the CDR3 reads CASSPAGTNGYEQYF. The CDR3 DNA reads as TGTGCCAGTAGTCCTGCCGGGACAAATGGCTACGAGCAGTACTTC. The chain combines TRBV19 with TRBJ2-7; tentative D call: TRBD1 (6 bases). With 5 bases removed from V and 3 bases from J, the gap between germline ends came to 17 bases. The CDR3 covers 15 residues. Germline values: CDR1 LNHDA, CDR2 SQIVND (reference sequence).

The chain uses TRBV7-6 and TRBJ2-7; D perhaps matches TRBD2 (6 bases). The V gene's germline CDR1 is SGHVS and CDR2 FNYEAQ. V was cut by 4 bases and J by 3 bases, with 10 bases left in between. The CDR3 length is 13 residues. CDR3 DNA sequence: TGTGCCAGCAGCTGGGGGGAAGGCTACGAGCAGTACTTC. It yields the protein CASSWGEGYEQYF.

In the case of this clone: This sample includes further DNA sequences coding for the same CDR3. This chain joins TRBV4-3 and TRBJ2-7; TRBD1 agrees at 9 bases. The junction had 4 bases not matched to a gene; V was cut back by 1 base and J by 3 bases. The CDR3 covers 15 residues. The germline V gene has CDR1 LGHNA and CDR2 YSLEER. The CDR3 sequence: CASSQGDRGVYEQYF. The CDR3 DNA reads TGCGCCAGCAGCCAAGGAGACAGGGGGGTCTACGAGCAGTACTTC.

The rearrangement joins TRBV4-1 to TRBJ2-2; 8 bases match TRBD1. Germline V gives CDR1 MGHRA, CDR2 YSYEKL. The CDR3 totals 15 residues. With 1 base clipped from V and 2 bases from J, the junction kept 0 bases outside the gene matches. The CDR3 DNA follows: TGCGCCAGCAGCCAAGCAGGGGGCAACACCGGGGAGCTGTTTTTT. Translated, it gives CASSQAGGNTGELFF.

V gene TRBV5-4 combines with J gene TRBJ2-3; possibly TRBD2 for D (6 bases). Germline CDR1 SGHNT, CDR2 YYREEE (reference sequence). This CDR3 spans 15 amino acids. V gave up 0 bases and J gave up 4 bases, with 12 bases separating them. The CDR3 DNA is TGTGCCAGCAGCTTGGACGGGGGAGATCCAGATACGCAGTATTTT. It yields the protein CASSLDGGDPDTQYF.

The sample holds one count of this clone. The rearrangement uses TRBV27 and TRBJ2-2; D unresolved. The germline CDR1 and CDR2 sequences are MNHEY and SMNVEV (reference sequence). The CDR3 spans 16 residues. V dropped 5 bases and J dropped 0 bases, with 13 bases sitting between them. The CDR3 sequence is CASSPWAYPNTGELFF. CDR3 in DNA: TGTGCCAGCAGTCCCTGGGCGTATCCGAACACCGGGGAGCTGTTTTTT.

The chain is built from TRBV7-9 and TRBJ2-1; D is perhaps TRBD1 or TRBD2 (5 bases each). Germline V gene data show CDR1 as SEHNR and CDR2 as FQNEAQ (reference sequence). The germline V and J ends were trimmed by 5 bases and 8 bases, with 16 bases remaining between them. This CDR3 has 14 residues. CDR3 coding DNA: TGTGCCAGCAGCCTACCGGGGCTGGGTCATGAGCAGTTCTTC. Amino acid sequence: CASSLPGLGHEQFF.

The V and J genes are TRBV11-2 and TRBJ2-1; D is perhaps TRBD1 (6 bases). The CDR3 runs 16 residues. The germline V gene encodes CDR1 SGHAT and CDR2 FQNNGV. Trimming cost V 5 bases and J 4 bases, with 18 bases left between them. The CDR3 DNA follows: TGTGCCAGCAGCGTACAGGGTGAAGAGGGTTACAATGAGCAGTTCTTC. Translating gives CASSVQGEEGYNEQFF. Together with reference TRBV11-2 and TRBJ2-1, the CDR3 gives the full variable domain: EAGVAQSPRYKIIEKRQSVAFWCNPISGHATLYWYQQILGQGPKLLIQFQNNGVVDDSQLPKDRFSAERLKGVDSTLKIQPAKLEDSAVYLCASSVQGEEGYNEQFFGPGTRLTVL.

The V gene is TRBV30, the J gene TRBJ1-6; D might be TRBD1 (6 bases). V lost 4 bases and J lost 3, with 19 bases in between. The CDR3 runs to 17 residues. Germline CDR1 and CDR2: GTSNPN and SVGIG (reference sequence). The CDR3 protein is CAWNPDSPLDYNSPLHF. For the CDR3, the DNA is TGTGCCTGGAATCCGGACAGCCCGCTTGACTATAATTCACCCCTCCACTTT.

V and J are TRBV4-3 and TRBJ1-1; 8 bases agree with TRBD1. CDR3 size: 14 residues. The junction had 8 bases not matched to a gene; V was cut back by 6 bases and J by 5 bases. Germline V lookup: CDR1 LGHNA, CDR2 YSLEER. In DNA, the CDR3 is TGCGCCAGCAGAGCAAGACAGGGGTGGACTGAAGCTTTCTTT. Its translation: CASRARQGWTEAFF.

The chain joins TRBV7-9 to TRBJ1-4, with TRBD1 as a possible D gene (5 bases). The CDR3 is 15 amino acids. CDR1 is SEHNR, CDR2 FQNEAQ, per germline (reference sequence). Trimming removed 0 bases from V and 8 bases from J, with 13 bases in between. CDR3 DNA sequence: TGTGCCAGCAGCTTAGCTCAAGGGGAGAGAGAAAAACTGTTTTTT. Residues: CASSLAQGEREKLFF. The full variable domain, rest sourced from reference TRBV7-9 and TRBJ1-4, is DTGVSQNPRHKITKRGQNVTFRCDPISEHNRLYWYRQTLGQGPEFLTYFQNEAQLEKSRLLSDRFSAERPKGSFSTLEIQRTEQGDSAMYLCASSLAQGEREKLFFGSGTQLSVL.

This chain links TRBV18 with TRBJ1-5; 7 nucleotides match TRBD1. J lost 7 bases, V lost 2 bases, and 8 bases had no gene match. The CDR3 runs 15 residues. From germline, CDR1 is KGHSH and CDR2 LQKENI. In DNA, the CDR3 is TGTGCCAGCTCACCAGAGGGGGCTAAGCGACAGCCCCAGCATTTT. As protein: CASSPEGAKRQPQHF.

The CDR3 coding sequence is TGCGCCAGCGGACAGGAACTAGGGGCGACCTACAATGAGCAGTTCTTC. Its translation is CASGQELGATYNEQFF. The chain has TRBV5-1 and TRBJ2-1; 7 positions agree with TRBD1. The length of the CDR3 is 16 residues. V shed 7 bases, J shed 2 bases, and the junction held 12 bases outside the gene matches. Germline CDR1 SGHRS, CDR2 YFSETQ.

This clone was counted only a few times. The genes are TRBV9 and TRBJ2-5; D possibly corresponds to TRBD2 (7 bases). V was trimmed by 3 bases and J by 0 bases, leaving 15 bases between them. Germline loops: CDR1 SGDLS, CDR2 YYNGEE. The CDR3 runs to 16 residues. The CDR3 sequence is CASSAWGGPNQETQYF. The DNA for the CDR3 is TGTGCCAGCAGCGCCTGGGGGGGGCCTAACCAAGAGACCCAGTACTTC. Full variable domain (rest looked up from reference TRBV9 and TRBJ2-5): DSGVTQTPKHLITATGQRVTLRCSPRSGDLSVYWYQQSLDQGLQFLIQYYNGEERAKGNILERFSAQQFPDLHSELNLSSLELGDSALYFCASSAWGGPNQETQYFGPGTRLLVL.

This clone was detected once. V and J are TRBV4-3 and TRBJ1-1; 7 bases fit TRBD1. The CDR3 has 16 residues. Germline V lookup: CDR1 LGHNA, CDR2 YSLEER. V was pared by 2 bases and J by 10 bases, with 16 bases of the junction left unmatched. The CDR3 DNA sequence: TGCGCCAGCAGCCAAACACATTGGGACAGCTCTATGTCAGCTTTCTTT. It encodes CASSQTHWDSSMSAFF.

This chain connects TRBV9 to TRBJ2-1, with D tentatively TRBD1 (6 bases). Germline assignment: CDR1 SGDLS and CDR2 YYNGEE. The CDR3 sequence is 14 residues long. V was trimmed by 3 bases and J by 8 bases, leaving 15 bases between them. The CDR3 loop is CASSAPDRQHEQFF. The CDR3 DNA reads TGTGCCAGCAGCGCGCCGGACAGACAGCATGAGCAGTTCTTC.

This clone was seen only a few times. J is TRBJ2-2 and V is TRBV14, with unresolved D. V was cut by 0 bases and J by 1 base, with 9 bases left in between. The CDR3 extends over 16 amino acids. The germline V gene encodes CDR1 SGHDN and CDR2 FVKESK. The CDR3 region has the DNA TGTGCCAGCAGCCAAGAAGGTGACGGGAACACCGGGGAGCTGTTTTTT. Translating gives CASSQEGDGNTGELFF.

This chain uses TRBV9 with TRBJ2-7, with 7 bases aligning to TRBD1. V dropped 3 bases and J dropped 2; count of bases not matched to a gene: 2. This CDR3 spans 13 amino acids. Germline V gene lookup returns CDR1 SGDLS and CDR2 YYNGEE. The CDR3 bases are TGTGCCAGCAGCGCGGGACAGACCTACGAGCAGTACTTC. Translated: CASSAGQTYEQYF.

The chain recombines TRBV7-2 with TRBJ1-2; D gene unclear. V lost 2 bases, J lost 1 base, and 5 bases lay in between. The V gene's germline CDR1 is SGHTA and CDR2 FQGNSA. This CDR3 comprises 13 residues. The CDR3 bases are TGTGCCAGCAGCTTATCTCTTAACTATGGCTACACCTTC. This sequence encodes CASSLSLNYGYTF.

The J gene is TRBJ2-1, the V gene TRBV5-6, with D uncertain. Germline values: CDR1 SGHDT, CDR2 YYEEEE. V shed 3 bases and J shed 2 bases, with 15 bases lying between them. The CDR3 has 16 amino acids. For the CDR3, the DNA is TGTGCCAGCAGCTATTCGTGGGGTGACACCTACAATGAGCAGTTCTTC. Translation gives CASSYSWGDTYNEQFF.

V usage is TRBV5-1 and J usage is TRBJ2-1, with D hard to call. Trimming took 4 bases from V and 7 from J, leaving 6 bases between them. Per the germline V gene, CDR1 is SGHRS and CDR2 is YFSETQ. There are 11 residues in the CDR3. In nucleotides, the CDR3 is TGCGCCAGCAGCGGCAGGAATGAGCAGTTCTTC. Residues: CASSGRNEQFF.

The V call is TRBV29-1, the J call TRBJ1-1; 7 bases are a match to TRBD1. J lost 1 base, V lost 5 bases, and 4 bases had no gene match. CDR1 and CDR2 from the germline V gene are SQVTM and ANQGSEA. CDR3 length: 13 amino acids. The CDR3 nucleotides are TGCAGCGTTACCACAGGGGCGAACACTGAAGCTTTCTTT. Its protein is CSVTTGANTEAFF. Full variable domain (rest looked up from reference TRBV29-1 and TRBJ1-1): SAVISQKPSRDICQRGTSLTIQCQVDSQVTMMFWYRQQPGQSLTLIATANQGSEATYESGFVIDKFPISRPNLTFSTLTVSNMSPEDSSIYLCSVTTGANTEAFFGQGTRLTVV.